The 10 T cell receptor beta chains in this list originate from one sample, sequenced in a study of CD8 T cells in Susac syndrome. An amount of RNA that ranged from roughly 0.5 to 1 ug was reverse transcribed with random hexamers. TCRdb used MiXCR to reprocess the immunoSEQ multiplex PCR reads, holding one entry per CDR3 protein. The sample carries about 180,000 distinct CDR3 sequences, approximately 95% recorded once. The specimen was CD8+ T cells from PBMCs. These receptors all come from a human donor with multiple sclerosis.

The chain carries TRBV7-9 and TRBJ1-2; D gene ambiguous. CDR1 is SEHNR and CDR2 is FQNEAQ in the germline V gene (reference sequence). V lost 6 bases to trimming and J lost 4 bases, with 12 bases between them. The CDR3 contains 13 residues. CDR3 in DNA: TGTGCCAGCAGTCCTACCGTAAGCTATGGCTACACCTTC. This encodes CASSPTVSYGYTF.

The CDR3 bases are TGTGCCAGCAGCGCACGGACTAGCGGACAAGAGACCCAGTACTTC. Translated: CASSARTSGQETQYF. The chain links TRBV11-1 to TRBJ2-5; the match to TRBD2 covers 10 bases. Per the germline V gene, CDR1 is SGHAT and CDR2 is FQDESV (reference sequence). The CDR3 length is 15 residues. After removal of 5 bases from V and 2 bases from J, the junction contained 5 bases not matched to a gene. The whole variable domain, filled in from reference TRBV11-1 and TRBJ2-5, reads EAEVAQSPRYKITEKSQAVAFWCDPISGHATLYWYRQILGQGPELLVQFQDESVVDDSQLPKDRFSAERLKGVDSTLKIQPAELGDSAMYLCASSARTSGQETQYFGPGTRLLVL.

This chain joins TRBV24-1 and TRBJ2-7; D ambiguous. There are 13 residues in the CDR3. Trimming left V 7 bases short and J 3 bases short, with 12 bases between. CDR1 is KGHDR, CDR2 SFDVKD, per germline. The CDR3 DNA reads TGTGCCACCAGCCTAGGACCAGGCTACGAGCAGTACTTC. Its protein product is CATSLGPGYEQYF.

The chain combines TRBV29-1 with TRBJ2-7, with TRBD1 as a possible D gene (6 bases). This CDR3 contains 16 residues. Germline CDR1 reads SQVTM; CDR2 reads ANQGSEA. V was pared by 6 bases and J by 1 base, with 22 bases between. The CDR3 DNA reads TGCAGCGTATCTCCGGACGGCAACAGGGAATCCTACGAGCAGTACTTC. This codes for CSVSPDGNRESYEQYF.

The CDR3 region is CASNLKGARDHQPQHF. CDR3 DNA: TGTGCCAGCAACCTTAAGGGGGCCAGGGACCATCAGCCCCAGCATTTT. The V call is TRBV11-2, the J call TRBJ1-5; 7 positions agree with TRBD1. The V gene's germline CDR1 is SGHAT and CDR2 FQNNGV. There are 16 residues in the CDR3. V was pared by 7 bases and J by 5 bases, with 14 bases of the junction left unmatched.

The chain joins TRBV29-1 to TRBJ2-6, with 9 nucleotides matching TRBD1. The germline V gene encodes CDR1 SQVTM and CDR2 ANQGSEA. The J segment lost 0 bases and the V segment lost 7 bases, leaving 13 bases of the junction unmatched. This CDR3 region has 18 residues. This chain's CDR3 is CSAWTGEQSDSGANVLTF. The CDR3, as DNA: TGCAGCGCCTGGACAGGGGAGCAGAGTGACTCTGGGGCCAACGTCCTGACTTTC. Full variable domain (remainder filled in from reference TRBV29-1 and TRBJ2-6): SAVISQKPSRDICQRGTSLTIQCQVDSQVTMMFWYRQQPGQSLTLIATANQGSEATYESGFVIDKFPISRPNLTFSTLTVSNMSPEDSSIYLCSAWTGEQSDSGANVLTFGAGSRLTVL.

The rearrangement links TRBV15 to TRBJ2-5; possible D gene TRBD1, 6 bases. In germline, CDR1 is LNHNV, CDR2 YYDKDF (reference sequence). V gave up 2 bases and J gave up 2 bases, with 18 bases separating them. The CDR3 runs to 17 residues. The CDR3 DNA is TGTGCCACCAGCAGATATGCTGGGGACACCACACAAGAGACCCAGTACTTC. Its protein product is CATSRYAGDTTQETQYF.

The chain employs TRBV5-4 and TRBJ1-1; D call uncertain. Germline values: CDR1 SGHNT, CDR2 YYREEE (reference sequence). The CDR3 sequence is 12 residues long. V dropped 3 bases and J dropped 7 bases, with 10 bases sitting between them. The CDR3 DNA reads as TGTGCCAGCAGCTGGCAGGATAATGAAGCTTTCTTT. It specifies CASSWQDNEAFF.

V is TRBV19 and J is TRBJ2-7; the match to TRBD1 covers 7 bases. The germline CDR1 and CDR2 sequences are LNHDA and SQIVND (reference sequence). The V gene end was trimmed by 1 base and the J gene end by 3 bases; junction bases not matched to a gene: 3. This CDR3 comprises 14 residues. CDR3 DNA: TGTGCCAGTAGTATAGGGGGACAGTACTACGAGCAGTACTTC. Its protein is CASSIGGQYYEQYF.

This clonotype was seen a few times. This chain links TRBV20-1 with TRBJ1-5; D may be TRBD1 (5 bases). CDR3 length equals 14 residues. V dropped 3 bases and J dropped 5 bases, with 14 bases sitting between them. CDR1 DFQATT and CDR2 SNEGSKA come from the germline V gene (reference sequence). CDR3 nucleotides: TGCAGTGCTAGGGATGGAGGGGCGTATCAGCCCCAGCATTTT. It yields the protein CSARDGGAYQPQHF.